Here is one T cell receptor beta chain with its context. The antigen is unknown. The data were obtained in a study of T cell responses to AZD1222 COVID-19 vaccine. Study-level results: Donors skewed white British and female; clonal diversity was possibly underestimated. Without day 14 samples, only post-peak T cell repertoires were studied. The CD4 TCRs associated with vaccination extended across spike and predominated at 160-218 and 743-854.

The germline gives CDR1 SEHNR, CDR2 FQNEAQ (reference sequence). The CDR3 length is 15 residues. Sequencing was performed with immunoSEQ multiplex PCR; in TCRdb, only in-frame clones are kept and a portion is missing. The sample contains 150,000 to 180,000 clones, 80% to 90% of which appear only once. The sequenced sample was peripheral blood, obtained 28 days after the second AZD1222 dose. This sequence was found in an adult who received the AZD1222 COVID-19 vaccine. The rearrangement joins TRBV7-9 to TRBJ1-5, with D tentatively TRBD1 (6 bases). The J call is in doubt because the DNA end fits TRBJ2-3 better. The DNA of the CDR3 is TGTGCCAGCAGCCTGACAGGAGATAGCAATCAGCCCCAGTATTTT. Its translation: CASSLTGDSNQPQYF.